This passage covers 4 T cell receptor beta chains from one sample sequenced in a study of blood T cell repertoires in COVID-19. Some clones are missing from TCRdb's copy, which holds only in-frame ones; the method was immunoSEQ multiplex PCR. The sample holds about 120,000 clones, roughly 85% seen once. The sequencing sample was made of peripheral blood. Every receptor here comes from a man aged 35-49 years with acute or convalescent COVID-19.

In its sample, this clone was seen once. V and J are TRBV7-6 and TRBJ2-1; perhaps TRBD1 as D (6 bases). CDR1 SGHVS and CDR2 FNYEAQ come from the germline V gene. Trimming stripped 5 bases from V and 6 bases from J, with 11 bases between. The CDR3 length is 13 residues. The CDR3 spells CASSPGDINEQFF. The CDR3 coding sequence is TGTGCCAGCAGCCCCGGGGACATCAATGAGCAGTTCTTC.

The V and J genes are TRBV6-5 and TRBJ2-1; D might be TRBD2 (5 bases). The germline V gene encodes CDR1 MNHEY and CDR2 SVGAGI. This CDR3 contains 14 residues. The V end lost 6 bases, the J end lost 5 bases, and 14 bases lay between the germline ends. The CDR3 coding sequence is TGTGCCAGCAGAAGTACTAGGACCGACAATGAGCAGTTCTTC. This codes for CASRSTRTDNEQFF.

The CDR3 region is CASSLNGLAGGTDTQYF. CDR3 DNA sequence: TGTGCCAGCAGCTTAAACGGGCTAGCGGGCGGCACAGATACGCAGTATTTT. This chain uses TRBV7-9 with TRBJ2-3, with 8 bases that match TRBD2. CDR1 and CDR2 from the germline V gene are SEHNR and FQNEAQ (reference sequence). V shed 2 bases, J shed 1 base, and the junction held 8 bases outside the gene matches. The CDR3 length is 17 residues. Looking up the rest from reference TRBV7-9 and TRBJ2-3 gives the full variable domain: DTGVSQNPRHKITKRGQNVTFRCDPISEHNRLYWYRQTLGQGPEFLTYFQNEAQLEKSRLLSDRFSAERPKGSFSTLEIQRTEQGDSAMYLCASSLNGLAGGTDTQYFGPGTRLTVL.

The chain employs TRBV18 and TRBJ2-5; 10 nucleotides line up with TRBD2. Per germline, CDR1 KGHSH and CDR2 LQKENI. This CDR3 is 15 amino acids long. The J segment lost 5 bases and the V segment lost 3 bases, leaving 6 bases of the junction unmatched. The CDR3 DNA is TGTGCCAGCTCACCGAAGCGGGAGGGCCGGGAGACCCAGTACTTC. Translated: CASSPKREGRETQYF.